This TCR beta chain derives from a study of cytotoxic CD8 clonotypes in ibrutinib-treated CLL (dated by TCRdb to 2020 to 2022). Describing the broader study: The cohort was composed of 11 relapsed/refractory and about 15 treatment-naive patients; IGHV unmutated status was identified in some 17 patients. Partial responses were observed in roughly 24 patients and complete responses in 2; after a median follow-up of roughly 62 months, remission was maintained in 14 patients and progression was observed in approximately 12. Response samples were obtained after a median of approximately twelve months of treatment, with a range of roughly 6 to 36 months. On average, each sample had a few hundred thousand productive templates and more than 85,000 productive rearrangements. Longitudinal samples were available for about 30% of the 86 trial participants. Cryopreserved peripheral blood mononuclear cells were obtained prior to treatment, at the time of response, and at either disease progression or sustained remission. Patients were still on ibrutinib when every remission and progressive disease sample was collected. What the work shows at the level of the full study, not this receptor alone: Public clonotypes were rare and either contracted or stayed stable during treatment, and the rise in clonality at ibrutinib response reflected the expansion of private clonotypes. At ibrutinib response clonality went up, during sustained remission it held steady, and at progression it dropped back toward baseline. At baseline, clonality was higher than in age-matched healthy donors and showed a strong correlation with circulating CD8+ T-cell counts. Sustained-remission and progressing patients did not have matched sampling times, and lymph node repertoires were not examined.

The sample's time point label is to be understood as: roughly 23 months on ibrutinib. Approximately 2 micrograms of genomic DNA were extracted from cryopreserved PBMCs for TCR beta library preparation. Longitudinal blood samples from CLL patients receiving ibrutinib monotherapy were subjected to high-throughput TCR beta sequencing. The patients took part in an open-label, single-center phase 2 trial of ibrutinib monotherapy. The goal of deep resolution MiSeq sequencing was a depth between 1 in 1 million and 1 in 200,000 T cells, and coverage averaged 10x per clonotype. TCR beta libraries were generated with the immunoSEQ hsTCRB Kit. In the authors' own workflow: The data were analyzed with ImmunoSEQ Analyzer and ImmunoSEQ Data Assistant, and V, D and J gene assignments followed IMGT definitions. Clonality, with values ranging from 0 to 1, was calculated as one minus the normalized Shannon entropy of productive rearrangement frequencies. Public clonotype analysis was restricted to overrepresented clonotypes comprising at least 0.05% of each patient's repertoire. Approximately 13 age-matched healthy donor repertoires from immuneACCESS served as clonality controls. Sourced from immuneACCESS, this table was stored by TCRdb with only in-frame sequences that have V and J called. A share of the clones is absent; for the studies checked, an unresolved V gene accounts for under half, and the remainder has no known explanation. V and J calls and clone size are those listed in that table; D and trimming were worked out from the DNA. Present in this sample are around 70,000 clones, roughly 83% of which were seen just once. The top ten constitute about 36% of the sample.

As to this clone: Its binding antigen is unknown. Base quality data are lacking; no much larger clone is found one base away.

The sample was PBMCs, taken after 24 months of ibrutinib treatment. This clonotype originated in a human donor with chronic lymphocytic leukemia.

The nucleotides are TGTGCCAGCAGTTACAGGGGGGCGTATGGCTACACCTTC. Its protein is CASSYRGAYGYTF. Recombination joined TRBV14 with TRBJ1-2; TRBD1 agrees with 8 junctional bases. There are 13 amino acids in the CDR3, from cysteine to phenylalanine inclusive. The DNA shown is the 39-base CDR3, in frame from base 1. CDR1 SGHDN and CDR2 FVKESK were looked up in the germline V gene. Trimming removed 6 bases from V and 5 bases from J; the gene matches leave 5 bases unexplained.